This T cell receptor (beta chain) was captured by sequencing in a study of breast tumors, draining lymph nodes, adjacent tissues. Notes on the study in general: Luminal-like breast cancer showed significantly greater tumor-nontumor repertoire similarity than basal-like breast cancer did. Tumors had less TCR diversity than lymph nodes, more than nontumor tissue.

The germline V gene has CDR1 SGHTA and CDR2 FQGTGA. The trim removed 4 bases at V and 10 bases at J, leaving 7 bases unmatched. The CDR3 has 15 residues. Axillary draining lymph nodes of breast cancer patients supplied the node samples. Note on this clonotype: Its antigen is unknown.

TCRdb re-analysed the multiplex PCR reads in MiXCR, keeping a single row per CDR3 protein. Seen here are more than 200,000 distinct CDR3 sequences, around 32% observed once, and the top ten hold just over 1.4%. This receptor was obtained from a female donor with breast cancer. Some clones in this sample may be carry-over from other donors' samples. Material: axillary lymph node tissue. The genes are TRBV7-3 and TRBJ2-3; 14 bases fit TRBD2. The CDR3 protein is CASSSRLAGGSAQYF. The DNA of the CDR3 is TGTGCCAGCAGCTCTAGACTAGCGGGAGGGAGTGCGCAGTATTTT.